The 27 T cell receptor beta chains in this list originate from one sample, sequenced in a study of cytomegalovirus exposure and HLA in healthy donors. PCR amplification relied on 60 Vbeta primers (plus 13 Jbeta primers). Sequencing used immunoSEQ multiplex PCR; TCRdb keeps in-frame clones, though not all of them. Here the sample spans around 170,000 clones, about 77% being singletons. Material: PBMCs. These receptors originate from a man aged 55 to 70 in good health and CMV-seronegative.

The chain is built from TRBV11-1 and TRBJ2-5, with D possibly matching TRBD1 (5 bases). CDR3 length equals 13 residues. V dropped 3 bases and J dropped 0 bases, with 5 bases sitting between them. Germline loops: CDR1 SGHAT, CDR2 FQDESV (reference sequence). Written as DNA, the CDR3 is TGTGCCAGCAGCTTGGGGCACCAAGAGACCCAGTACTTC. Protein sequence: CASSLGHQETQYF.

This chain uses TRBV10-1 with TRBJ1-5; the D gene is possibly TRBD1 (5 bases). From germline, CDR1 is WNHNN and CDR2 SYGVQD (reference sequence). The CDR3 loop spans 15 amino acids. V dropped 1 base and J dropped 3 bases, with 10 bases sitting between them. CDR3 in DNA: TGCGCCAGCAGTGAGTGGGGGGGGGTCAATCAGCCCCAGCATTTT. The encoded protein is CASSEWGGVNQPQHF.

V usage is TRBV7-8 and J usage is TRBJ2-7; D ambiguous. The CDR3 spans 12 residues. Germline CDR1 is SGHVS and CDR2 is FQNEAQ. Trimming pared 3 bases from V and 3 bases from J, leaving 6 bases between. The CDR3 region has the DNA TGTGCCAGCAGCTTCAAATTCTACGAGCAGTACTTC. This sequence encodes CASSFKFYEQYF.

This rearrangement joins TRBV2 to TRBJ2-5, with D perhaps TRBD1 (8 bases). Germline values: CDR1 SNHLY, CDR2 FYNNEI. The V and J ends lost 8 bases and 5 bases respectively, with 21 bases between them. The CDR3 consists of 15 residues. The DNA for the CDR3 is TGTGCCAGCGGCGGACAGGGAGGGATTCAGGAGACCCAGTACTTC. Translation: CASGGQGGIQETQYF. The whole variable domain, filled in from reference TRBV2 and TRBJ2-5, reads EPEVTQTPSHQVTQMGQEVILRCVPISNHLYFYWYRQILGQKVEFLVSFYNNEISEKSEIFDDQFSVERPDGSNFTLKIRSTKLEDSAMYFCASGGQGGIQETQYFGPGTRLLVL.

DNA for the CDR3: TGTGCCTGGAGTGTACTGGGGGGGACCACTGAAGCTTTCTTT. It specifies CAWSVLGGTTEAFF. The chain links TRBV30 to TRBJ1-1, with TRBD1 as a possible D gene (5 bases). Germline CDR1 reads GTSNPN; CDR2 reads SVGIG (reference sequence). V was shortened by 0 bases and J by 4 bases, with 12 bases between the two germline ends. The CDR3 extends over 14 amino acids.

In this sample, this clone turned up once. The chain links TRBV19 to TRBJ2-3; 8 nucleotides match TRBD2. CDR1 is LNHDA and CDR2 is SQIVND in the germline V gene (reference sequence). The junction had 5 bases not matched to a gene; V was cut back by 3 bases and J by 3 bases. The length of the CDR3 is 15 residues. This CDR3 is CASSIATGGTDTQYF. The CDR3 DNA is TGTGCCAGTAGTATCGCAACGGGAGGGACAGATACGCAGTATTTT.

The chain combines TRBV7-2 with TRBJ2-3, with D uncertain. Trimming left V 5 bases short and J 2 bases short, with 5 bases between. This CDR3 spans 12 amino acids. Germline-derived CDR1 and CDR2 are SGHTA and FQGNSA. Here the CDR3 reads CASSQVTDTQYF. The CDR3 nucleotides read TGTGCCAGCAGCCAGGTCACAGATACGCAGTATTTT. Drawing the rest from reference TRBV7-2 and TRBJ2-3, the complete variable domain is GAGVSQSPSNKVTEKGKDVELRCDPISGHTALYWYRQSLGQGLEFLIYFQGNSAPDKSGLPSDRFSAERTGGSVSTLTIQRTQQEDSAVYLCASSQVTDTQYFGPGTRLTVL.

V is TRBV4-1 and J is TRBJ1-4; 7 positions match TRBD1. This CDR3 spans 18 amino acids. V was clipped by 0 bases and J by 0 bases; unmatched bases: 7. The germline CDR1 and CDR2 sequences are MGHRA and YSYEKL. The DNA for the CDR3 is TGCGCCAGCAGCCAAGATTTACGGACAGGCACAACTAATGAAAAACTGTTTTTT. Its translation: CASSQDLRTGTTNEKLFF.

The CDR3 nucleotides read TGCGCCAGCAGCCAAGCAGGGTTTAGCAATCAGCCCCAGCATTTT. Translating it yields CASSQAGFSNQPQHF. J is TRBJ1-5 and V is TRBV4-1, with TRBD1 as a possible D gene (5 bases). CDR1 is MGHRA and CDR2 is YSYEKL in the germline V gene. This CDR3 contains 15 residues. Trimming shortened V by 1 base and J by 0 bases, and 7 bases separated the two germline ends.

In its sample, this clone was seen a few times. The rearrangement uses TRBV19 and TRBJ1-3, with D possibly matching TRBD1 (6 bases). Germline values: CDR1 LNHDA, CDR2 SQIVND (reference sequence). There are 16 residues in the CDR3. With 5 bases removed from V and 0 bases from J, the gap between germline ends came to 14 bases. The DNA for the CDR3 is TGTGCCAGTAGTGCCCCGGACAGCAACTCTGGAAACACCATATATTTT. Its protein product is CASSAPDSNSGNTIYF.

The chain combines TRBV6-1 with TRBJ1-3, with no clear D. This CDR3 contains 13 residues. Per the germline V gene, CDR1 is MNHNS and CDR2 is SASEGT. V was cut by 5 bases and J by 1 base, with 6 bases left in between. The CDR3 region is CASSWRSGNTIYF. The CDR3 nucleotides read TGTGCCAGCAGTTGGAGGTCTGGAAACACCATATATTTT.

This rearrangement joins TRBV4-3 to TRBJ2-5, with TRBD1 matching 10 bases. The J segment lost 3 bases and the V segment lost 4 bases, leaving 8 bases of the junction unmatched. The CDR3 contains 16 residues. In germline, CDR1 is LGHNA, CDR2 YSLEER. The CDR3 nucleotides read TGCGCCAGCAGCCTAGGACCCGGGACAGGGGAAGAGACCCAGTACTTC. This gives the protein CASSLGPGTGEETQYF.

This rearrangement joins TRBV7-3 to TRBJ1-2, with 7 bases lining up with TRBD1. The germline V gene has CDR1 SGHTA and CDR2 FQGTGA. The CDR3 extends over 14 amino acids. V was clipped by 0 bases and J by 7 bases; unmatched bases: 5. Here the CDR3 DNA reads TGTGCCAGCAGCTTAACCCAGGGGGGTGGTGGCTACACCTTC. Protein product: CASSLTQGGGGYTF.

The chain joins TRBV27 to TRBJ2-1; tentatively, D is TRBD1 (6 bases). Per the germline V gene, CDR1 is MNHEY and CDR2 is SMNVEV (reference sequence). Trimming took off 6 bases at V and 0 bases at J, with 12 bases between the two ends. The CDR3 is 15 amino acids. The chain's CDR3 is CASSVQGSSYNEQFF. Here the CDR3 DNA reads TGTGCCAGCAGCGTACAGGGTAGCTCCTACAATGAGCAGTTCTTC.

This chain joins TRBV28 and TRBJ1-4; TRBD1 is a possible D gene (5 bases). Trimming removed 6 bases at V and 8 bases at J, with 22 bases between. Germline CDR1 reads MDHEN; CDR2 reads SYDVKM. The CDR3 loop spans 16 amino acids. For the CDR3, the DNA is TGTGCCAGCAGAACGGGGGTTCTCCACAAGTGGGAAAAACTGTTTTTT. This gives the protein CASRTGVLHKWEKLFF.

This clone was seen only once. The J gene is TRBJ2-4, the V gene TRBV5-3, with TRBD2 matching 14 bases. TRBV5-3 is an open reading frame, and its role is uncertain. There are 18 residues in the CDR3. The V segment lost 4 bases and the J segment 0 bases; nucleotides outside the gene matches: 6. The CDR3 coding sequence is TGTGCCAGAAGCCTAGGACTAGCGGGGGGATTAGCCAAAAACATTCAGTACTTC. Protein: CARSLGLAGGLAKNIQYF.

The chain recombines TRBV5-1 with TRBJ1-2, with D maybe TRBD1 (6 bases). CDR1 and CDR2 (germline): SGHRS, YFSETQ. The CDR3 spans 16 residues. Trimming took 0 bases from V and 6 from J, leaving 18 bases between them. CDR3 protein: CASSLGAGDRRNGYTF. In DNA form, the CDR3 reads TGCGCCAGCAGCTTGGGCGCAGGGGACCGGAGAAATGGCTACACCTTC.

The chain couples TRBV7-8 to TRBJ1-4; tentatively, D is TRBD1 (6 bases). CDR1 is SGHVS, CDR2 FQNEAQ, per germline. This CDR3 comprises 17 residues. Trimming shortened V by 5 bases and J by 0 bases, and 16 bases separated the two germline ends. Here the CDR3 DNA reads TGTGCCAGCAGCCGGTTGGGGGGGCCGGCAACTAATGAAAAACTGTTTTTT. Translating it yields CASSRLGGPATNEKLFF.

This chain connects TRBV18 to TRBJ2-7; 12 nucleotides align to TRBD2. The CDR3 has 15 residues. With V trimmed by 0 bases and J by 4 bases, 1 base remained unmatched. The germline gives CDR1 KGHSH, CDR2 LQKENI. CDR3 coding DNA: TGTGCCAGCTCACCACCGCTAGCGGGGGGGTACGAGCAGTACTTC. This sequence encodes CASSPPLAGGYEQYF.

For this clone: The junction departs from the called germline gene at one end, perhaps through a read error. The same CDR3 can be traced to other DNA sequences in this sample. The V and J genes are TRBV7-2 and TRBJ2-7; TRBD1 matches at 11 bases. CDR3 size: 16 residues. CDR1 and CDR2 (germline): SGHTA, FQGNSA. The CDR3 DNA reads as TGCGCCAGCAGCCCCCCCGGGACAGGGGGAATCTACGAGCAGTACTTC. This gives the protein CASSPPGTGGIYEQYF. Drawing the rest from reference TRBV7-2 and TRBJ2-7, the complete variable domain is GAGVSQSPSNKVTEKGKDVELRCDPISGHTALYWYRQSLGQGLEFLIYFQGNSAPDKSGLPSDRFSAERTGGSVSTLTIQRTQQEDSAVYLCASSPPGTGGIYEQYFGPGTRLTVT.

The chain recombines TRBV28 with TRBJ1-2; D is unresolved. Trimming removed 4 bases from V and 2 bases from J, with 11 bases in between. The CDR3 loop spans 14 amino acids. Germline V gives CDR1 MDHEN, CDR2 SYDVKM. CDR3 in DNA: TGTGCCAGCAGTTCCACGAGGGCGAACTATGGCTACACCTTC. Encoded protein: CASSSTRANYGYTF.

V is TRBV23-1 and J is TRBJ2-1; 7 nucleotides align to TRBD1. TRBV23-1 is treated as an ORF (open reading frame) with a function not yet certain. The CDR3 is 15 amino acids. Trimming removed 3 bases from V and 10 bases from J; junction bases left unmatched: 12. CDR3 in amino acids: CASSHRGTSQEEQFF. DNA for the CDR3: TGCGCCAGCAGTCACAGGGGGACCTCCCAGGAGGAGCAGTTCTTC.

This rearrangement joins TRBV4-2 to TRBJ2-3, with 10 bases aligning to TRBD2. Germline CDR1 LGHNA, CDR2 YNFKEQ. The V and J ends lost 3 bases and 2 bases, in that order; junction bases with no gene match: 11. There are 18 residues in the CDR3. CDR3 DNA: TGTGCCAGCAGCCAGCAGATCAGCGGGGGGGGGAACACAGATACGCAGTATTTT. This encodes CASSQQISGGGNTDTQYF.

The rearrangement links TRBV13 to TRBJ2-7, with D possibly being TRBD1 (5 bases). From germline, CDR1 is PRHDT and CDR2 FYEKMQ (reference sequence). Trimming took off 3 bases at V and 2 bases at J, with 11 bases between the two ends. The CDR3 runs to 14 residues. CDR3 DNA sequence: TGTGCCAGCAGCTTCAGGGTTTTTGCCTACGAGCAGTACTTC. Its protein is CASSFRVFAYEQYF. The variable domain in full, with the rest retrieved from reference TRBV13 and TRBJ2-7, is AAGVIQSPRHLIKEKRETATLKCYPIPRHDTVYWYQQGPGQDPQFLISFYEKMQSDKGSIPDRFSAQQFSDYHSELNMSSLELGDSALYFCASSFRVFAYEQYFGPGTRLTVT.

This clone showed up just a few times. The chain joins TRBV6-5 to TRBJ1-4, with D possibly being TRBD1 (6 bases). The V and J ends lost 6 bases and 6 bases respectively, with 14 bases between them. Germline V gene data show CDR1 as MNHEY and CDR2 as SVGAGI. The CDR3 covers 14 residues. For the CDR3, the DNA is TGTGCCAGCAGCATCGACAGGTCTTATGAAAAACTGTTTTTT. This codes for CASSIDRSYEKLFF.

The V gene is TRBV11-2, the J gene TRBJ1-1; D is ambiguous. Germline CDR1 and CDR2: SGHAT and FQNNGV. Trimming pared 5 bases from V and 0 bases from J, leaving 16 bases between. The CDR3 has 16 amino acids. CDR3 residues: CASSKSSQVLNTEAFF. The CDR3 nucleotides read TGTGCCAGCAGCAAATCGAGCCAGGTCTTGAACACTGAAGCTTTCTTT.

V is TRBV5-1 and J is TRBJ2-4; D is undetermined. The CDR3 contains 15 residues. The germline V gene encodes CDR1 SGHRS and CDR2 YFSETQ. Trimming cost V 7 bases and J 0 bases, with 14 bases left between them. The CDR3 region is CASPPAILAKNIQYF. CDR3 sequence (DNA): TGCGCCAGCCCCCCAGCGATCTTAGCCAAAAACATTCAGTACTTC.